The text below deals with one T cell receptor (beta chain). As yet, its antigen is unknown. TCRdb reprocessed the RT-PCR reads with MiXCR, giving one entry per CDR3 protein. The table has around 790,000 distinct CDR3 sequences, about 20% seen once. The source of the sample is a study of response to subunit inactivated influenza vaccine. Germline V CDR1 and CDR2: LNHNV, YYDKDF (reference sequence). This CDR3 comprises 15 residues. V lost 0 bases, J lost 3 bases, and 8 bases lay in between. Whole-study results and caveats: The authors offered the suggestion that each seasonal influenza vaccination recruits few new T cells.

The receptor was derived from a man between 50 and 59 years old who received an inactivated influenza vaccine. The chain links TRBV15 to TRBJ2-2; possibly TRBD1 or TRBD2 for D (5 bases each). The material was PBMCs from blood, obtained 4 to 6 days after vaccination. The CDR3 sequence: CATSRDLGDTGELFF. CDR3 in DNA: TGTGCCACCAGCAGAGACCTGGGGGACACCGGGGAGCTGTTTTTT.